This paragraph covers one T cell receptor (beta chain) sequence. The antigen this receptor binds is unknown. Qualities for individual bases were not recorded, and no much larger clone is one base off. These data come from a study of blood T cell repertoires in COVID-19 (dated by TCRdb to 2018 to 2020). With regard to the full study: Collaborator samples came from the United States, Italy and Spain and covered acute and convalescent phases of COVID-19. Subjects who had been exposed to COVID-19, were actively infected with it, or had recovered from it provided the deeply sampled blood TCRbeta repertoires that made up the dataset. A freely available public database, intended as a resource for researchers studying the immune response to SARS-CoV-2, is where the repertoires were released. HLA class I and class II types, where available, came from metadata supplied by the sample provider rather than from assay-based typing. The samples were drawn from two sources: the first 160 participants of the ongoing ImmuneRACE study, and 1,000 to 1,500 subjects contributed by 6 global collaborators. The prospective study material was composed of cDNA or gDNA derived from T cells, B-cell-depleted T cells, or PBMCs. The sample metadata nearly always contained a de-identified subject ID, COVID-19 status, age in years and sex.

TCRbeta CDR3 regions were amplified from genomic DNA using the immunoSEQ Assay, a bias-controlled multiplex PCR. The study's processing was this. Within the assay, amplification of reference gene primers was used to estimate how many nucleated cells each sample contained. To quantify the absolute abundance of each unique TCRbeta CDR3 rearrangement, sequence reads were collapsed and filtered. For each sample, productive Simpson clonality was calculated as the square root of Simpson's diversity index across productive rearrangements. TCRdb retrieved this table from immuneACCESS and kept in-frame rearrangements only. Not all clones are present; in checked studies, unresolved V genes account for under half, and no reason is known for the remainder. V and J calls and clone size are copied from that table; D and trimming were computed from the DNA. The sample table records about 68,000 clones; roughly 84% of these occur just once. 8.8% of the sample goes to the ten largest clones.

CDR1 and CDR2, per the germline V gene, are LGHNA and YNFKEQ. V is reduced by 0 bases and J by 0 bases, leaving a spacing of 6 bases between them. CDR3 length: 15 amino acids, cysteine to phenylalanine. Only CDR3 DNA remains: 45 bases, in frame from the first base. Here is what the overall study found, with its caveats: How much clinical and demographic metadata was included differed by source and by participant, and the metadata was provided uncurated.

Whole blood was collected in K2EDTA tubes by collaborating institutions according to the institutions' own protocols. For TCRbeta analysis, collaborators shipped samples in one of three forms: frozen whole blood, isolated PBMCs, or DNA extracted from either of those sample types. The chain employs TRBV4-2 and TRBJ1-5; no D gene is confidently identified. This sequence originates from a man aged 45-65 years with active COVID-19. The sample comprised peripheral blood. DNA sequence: TGTGCCAGCAGCCAAGAGCTCTATAGCAATCAGCCCCAGCATTTT. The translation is CASSQELYSNQPQHF.